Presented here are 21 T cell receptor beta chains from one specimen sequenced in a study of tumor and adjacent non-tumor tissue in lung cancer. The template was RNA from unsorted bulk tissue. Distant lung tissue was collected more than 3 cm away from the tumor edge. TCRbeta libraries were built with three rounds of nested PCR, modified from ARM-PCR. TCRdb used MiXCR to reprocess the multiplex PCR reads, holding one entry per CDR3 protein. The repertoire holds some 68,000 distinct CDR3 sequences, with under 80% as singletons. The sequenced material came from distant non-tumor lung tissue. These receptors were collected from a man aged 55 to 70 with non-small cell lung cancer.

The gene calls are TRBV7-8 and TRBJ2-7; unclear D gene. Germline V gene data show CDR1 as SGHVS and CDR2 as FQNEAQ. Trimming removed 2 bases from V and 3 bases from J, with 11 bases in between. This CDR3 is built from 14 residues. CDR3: CASSLPSRNYEQYF. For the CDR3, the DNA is TGTGCCAGCAGCTTACCTTCGCGAAACTACGAGCAGTACTTC.

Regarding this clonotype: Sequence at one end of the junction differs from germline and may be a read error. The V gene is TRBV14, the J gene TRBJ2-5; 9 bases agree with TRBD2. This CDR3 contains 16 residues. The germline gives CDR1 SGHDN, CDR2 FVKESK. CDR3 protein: CVSSRWTSERQETQYF. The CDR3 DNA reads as TGTGTCAGCAGTCGCTGGACTAGCGAGAGGCAAGAGACCCAGTACTTC. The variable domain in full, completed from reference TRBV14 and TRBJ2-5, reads EAGVTQFPSHSVIEKGQTVTLRCDPISGHDNLYWYRRVMGKEIKFLLHFVKESKQDESGMPNNRFLAERTGGTYSTLKVQPAELEDSGVYFCVSSRWTSERQETQYFGPGTRLLVL.

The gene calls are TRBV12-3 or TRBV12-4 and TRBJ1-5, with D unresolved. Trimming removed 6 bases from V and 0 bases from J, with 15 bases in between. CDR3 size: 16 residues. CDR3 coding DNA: TGTGCCAGCAGCCCGCTGGTCAAACATAGCAATCAGCCCCAGCATTTT. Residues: CASSPLVKHSNQPQHF.

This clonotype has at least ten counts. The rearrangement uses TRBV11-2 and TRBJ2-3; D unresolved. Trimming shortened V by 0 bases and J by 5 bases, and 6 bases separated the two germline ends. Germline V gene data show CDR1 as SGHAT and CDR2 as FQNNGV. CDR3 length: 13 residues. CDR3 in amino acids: CASSLDREDTQYF. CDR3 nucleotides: TGTGCCAGCAGCTTAGATCGAGAAGATACGCAGTATTTT.

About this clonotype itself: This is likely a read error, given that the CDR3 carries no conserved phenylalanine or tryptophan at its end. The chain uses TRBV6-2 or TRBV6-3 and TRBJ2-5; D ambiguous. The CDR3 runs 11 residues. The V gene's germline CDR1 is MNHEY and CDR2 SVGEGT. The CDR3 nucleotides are TGCGCCAGCAGCCCAAGGGAGACCCAGTACCTC. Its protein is CASSPRETQYL.

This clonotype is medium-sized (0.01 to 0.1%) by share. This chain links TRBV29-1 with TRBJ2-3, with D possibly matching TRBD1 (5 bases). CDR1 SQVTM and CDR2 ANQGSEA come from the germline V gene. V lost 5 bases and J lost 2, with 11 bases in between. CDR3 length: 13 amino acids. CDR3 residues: CSVIEGATDTQYF. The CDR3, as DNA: TGCAGCGTTATAGAAGGGGCCACAGATACGCAGTATTTT.

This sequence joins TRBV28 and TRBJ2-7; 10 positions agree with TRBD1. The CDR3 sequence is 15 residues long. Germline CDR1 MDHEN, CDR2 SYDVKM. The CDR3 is CASSRLRDRGNEKYV. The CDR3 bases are TGTGCCAGCAGTCGCCTTCGGGACAGGGGTAACGAGAAGTACGTC.

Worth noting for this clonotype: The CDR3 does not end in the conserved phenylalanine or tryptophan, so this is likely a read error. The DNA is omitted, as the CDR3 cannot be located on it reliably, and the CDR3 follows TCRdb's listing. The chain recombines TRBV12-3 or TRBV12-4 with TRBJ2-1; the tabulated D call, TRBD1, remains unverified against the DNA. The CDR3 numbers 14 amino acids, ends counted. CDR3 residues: CASRPTGSVNEHLI.

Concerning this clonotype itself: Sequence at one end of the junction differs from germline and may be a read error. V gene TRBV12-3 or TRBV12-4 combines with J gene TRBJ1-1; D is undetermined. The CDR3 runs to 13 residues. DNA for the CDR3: TGTTCCAGCAGCCTATCCATGAGTACTGAATCTTTCTTT. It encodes CSSSLSMSTESFF.

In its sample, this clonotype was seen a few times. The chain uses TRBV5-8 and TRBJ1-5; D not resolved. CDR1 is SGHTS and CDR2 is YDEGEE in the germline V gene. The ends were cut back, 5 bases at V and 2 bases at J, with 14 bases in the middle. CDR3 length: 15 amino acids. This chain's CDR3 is CASSDRAVRNQPQHF. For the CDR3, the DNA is TGTGCCAGCAGTGATCGGGCGGTTCGCAATCAGCCCCAGCATTTT.

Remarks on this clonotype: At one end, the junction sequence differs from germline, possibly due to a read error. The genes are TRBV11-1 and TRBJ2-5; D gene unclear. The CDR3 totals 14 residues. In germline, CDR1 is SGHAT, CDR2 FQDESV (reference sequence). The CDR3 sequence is CTSSEDTYQEIHYF. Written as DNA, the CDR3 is TGTACCAGCAGCGAAGACACGTACCAAGAGATCCACTACTTC. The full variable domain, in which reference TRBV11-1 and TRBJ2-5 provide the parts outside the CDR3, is EAEVAQSPRYKITEKSQAVAFWCDPISGHATLYWYRQILGQGPELLVQFQDESVVDDSQLPKDRFSAERLKGVDSTLKIQPAELGDSAMYLCTSSEDTYQEIHYFGPGTRLLVL.

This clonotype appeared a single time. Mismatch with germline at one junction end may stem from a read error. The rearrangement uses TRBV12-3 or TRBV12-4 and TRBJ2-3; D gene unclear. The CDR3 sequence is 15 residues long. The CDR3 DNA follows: TGTACCAGCAGTCTTTGGGTCCCAAGCGCAGATACGCAGTATTTT. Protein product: CTSSLWVPSADTQYF.

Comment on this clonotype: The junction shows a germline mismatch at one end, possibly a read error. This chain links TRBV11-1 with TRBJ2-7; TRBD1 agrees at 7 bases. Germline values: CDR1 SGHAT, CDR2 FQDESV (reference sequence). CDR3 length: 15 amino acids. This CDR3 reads CASSLGQGGRYEQYF. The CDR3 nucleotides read TGTGCCAGCAGCTTAGGCCAAGGGGGCCGCTACGAGCAATACTTC.

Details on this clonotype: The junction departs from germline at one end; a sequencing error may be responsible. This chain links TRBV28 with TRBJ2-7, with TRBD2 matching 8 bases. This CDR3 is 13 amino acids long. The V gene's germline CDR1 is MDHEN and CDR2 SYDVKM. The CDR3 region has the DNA TGTGCCAGCAGACTGACTAGCGCCAGAGAGCATTACTTC. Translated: CASRLTSAREHYF.

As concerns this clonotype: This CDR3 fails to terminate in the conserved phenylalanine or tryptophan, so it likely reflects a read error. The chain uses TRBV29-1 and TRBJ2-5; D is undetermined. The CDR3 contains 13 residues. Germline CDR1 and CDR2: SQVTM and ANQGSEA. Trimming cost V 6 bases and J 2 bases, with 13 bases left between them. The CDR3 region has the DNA TGCAGCGTAGCGTACAGATATCAAGAGACCCAGTACCTC. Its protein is CSVAYRYQETQYL.

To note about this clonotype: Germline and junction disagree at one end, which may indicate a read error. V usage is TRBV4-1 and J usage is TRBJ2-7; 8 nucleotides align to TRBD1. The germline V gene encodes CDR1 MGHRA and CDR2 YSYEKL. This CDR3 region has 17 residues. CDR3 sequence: CASSQLPGGDSLYEQYF. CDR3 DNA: TGCGCCAGCAGCCAATTGCCAGGGGGCGATTCTCTGTACGAGCAATACTTC.

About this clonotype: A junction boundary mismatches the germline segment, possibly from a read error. The CDR3 protein is CIVGAGCIGGTNTQYF. DNA for the CDR3: TGCATCGTTGGAGCGGGATGCATTGGAGGCACAAATACGCAGTATTTT. The chain is built from TRBV29-1 and TRBJ2-3, with 7 bases aligning to TRBD2. This CDR3 has 16 residues. Germline CDR1 reads SQVTM; CDR2 reads ANQGSEA.

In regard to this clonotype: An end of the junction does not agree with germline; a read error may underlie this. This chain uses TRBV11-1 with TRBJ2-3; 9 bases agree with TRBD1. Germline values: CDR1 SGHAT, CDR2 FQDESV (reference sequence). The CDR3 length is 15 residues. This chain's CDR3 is CASSRGTGFTGTQYF. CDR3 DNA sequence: TGTGCCAGTAGTCGCGGGACAGGGTTCACAGGTACGCAGTATTTT. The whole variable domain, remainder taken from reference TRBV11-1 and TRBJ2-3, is EAEVAQSPRYKITEKSQAVAFWCDPISGHATLYWYRQILGQGPELLVQFQDESVVDDSQLPKDRFSAERLKGVDSTLKIQPAELGDSAMYLCASSRGTGFTGTQYFGPGTRLTVL.

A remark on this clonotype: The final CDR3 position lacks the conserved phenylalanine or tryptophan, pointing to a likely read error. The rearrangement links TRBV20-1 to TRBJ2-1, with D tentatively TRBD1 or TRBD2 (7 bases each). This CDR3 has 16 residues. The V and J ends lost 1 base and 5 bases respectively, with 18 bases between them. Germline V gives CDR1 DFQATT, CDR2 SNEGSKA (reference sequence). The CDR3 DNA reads TGCAGTGCTAGAGCCGGACTAGAGGGGGCTCACAATGAGCAGTTCTTG. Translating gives CSARAGLEGAHNEQFL.

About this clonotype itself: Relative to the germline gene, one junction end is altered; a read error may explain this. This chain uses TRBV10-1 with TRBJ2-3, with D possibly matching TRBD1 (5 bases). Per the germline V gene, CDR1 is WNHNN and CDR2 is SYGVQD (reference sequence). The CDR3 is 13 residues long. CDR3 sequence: CASSDVTTDKQYF. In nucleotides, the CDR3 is TGCGCCAGCAGTGATGTTACGACAGATAAGCAGTATTTT.

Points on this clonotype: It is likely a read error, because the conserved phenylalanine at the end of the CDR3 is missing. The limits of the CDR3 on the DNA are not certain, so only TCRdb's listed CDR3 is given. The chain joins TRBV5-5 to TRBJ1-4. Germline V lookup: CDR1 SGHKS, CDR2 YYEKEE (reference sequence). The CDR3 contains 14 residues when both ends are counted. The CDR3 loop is CASSLYSTNEKVFL.